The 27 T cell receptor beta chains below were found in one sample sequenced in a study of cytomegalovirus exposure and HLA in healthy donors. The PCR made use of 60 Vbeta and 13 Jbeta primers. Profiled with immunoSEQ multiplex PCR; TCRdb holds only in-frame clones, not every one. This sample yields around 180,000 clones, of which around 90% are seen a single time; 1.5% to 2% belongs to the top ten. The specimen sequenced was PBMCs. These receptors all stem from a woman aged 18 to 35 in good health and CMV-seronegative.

DNA for the CDR3: TGTGCCAGTAGTAGGGGACAGGGTCGGACTGAAGCTTTCTTT. Its translation: CASSRGQGRTEAFF. V usage is TRBV19 and J usage is TRBJ1-1; TRBD1 aligns across 9 bases. CDR1 and CDR2 from the germline V gene are LNHDA and SQIVND (reference sequence). This CDR3 region has 14 residues. The V segment lost 4 bases and the J segment 5 bases; nucleotides outside the gene matches: 5.

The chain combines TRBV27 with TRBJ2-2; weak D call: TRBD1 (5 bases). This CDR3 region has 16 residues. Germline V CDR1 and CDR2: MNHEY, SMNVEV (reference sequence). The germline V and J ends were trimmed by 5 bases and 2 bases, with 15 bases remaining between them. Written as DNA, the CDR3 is TGTGCCAGCAGTCTTGCCTGGGGCTTCAACACCGGGGAGCTGTTTTTT. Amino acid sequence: CASSLAWGFNTGELFF.

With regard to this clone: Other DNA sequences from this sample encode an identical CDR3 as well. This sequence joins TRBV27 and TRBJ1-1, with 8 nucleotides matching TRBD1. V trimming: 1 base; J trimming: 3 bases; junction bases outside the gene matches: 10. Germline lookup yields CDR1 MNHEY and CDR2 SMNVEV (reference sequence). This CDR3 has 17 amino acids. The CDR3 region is CASSLFGGDRSHTEAFF. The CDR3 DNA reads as TGTGCCAGCAGTTTATTCGGAGGGGACAGGAGTCACACTGAAGCTTTCTTT.

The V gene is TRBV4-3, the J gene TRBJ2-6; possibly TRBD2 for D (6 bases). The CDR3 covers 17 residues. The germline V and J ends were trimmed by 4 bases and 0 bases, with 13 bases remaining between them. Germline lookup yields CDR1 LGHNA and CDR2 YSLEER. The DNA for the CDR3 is TGCGCCAGCAGCCGTGGAGGGTCAATCTCTGGGGCCAACGTCCTGACTTTC. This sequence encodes CASSRGGSISGANVLTF.

CDR3 nucleotide sequence: TGCGCCAGCAGCCAAGATGGGGAGACAGGGGGCTACGAGCAGTACTTC. Its protein is CASSQDGETGGYEQYF. The chain has TRBV4-1 and TRBJ2-7; 9 nucleotides line up with TRBD1. This CDR3 contains 16 residues. Germline CDR1 MGHRA, CDR2 YSYEKL. With V trimmed by 0 bases and J by 3 bases, 6 bases remained unmatched.

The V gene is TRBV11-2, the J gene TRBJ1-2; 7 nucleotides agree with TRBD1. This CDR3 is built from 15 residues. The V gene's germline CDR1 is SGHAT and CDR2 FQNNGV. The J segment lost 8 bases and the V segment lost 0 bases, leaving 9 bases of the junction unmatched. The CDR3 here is CASSLDYRQGGGYTF. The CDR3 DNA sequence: TGTGCCAGCAGCTTAGACTATCGGCAGGGGGGCGGCTACACCTTC. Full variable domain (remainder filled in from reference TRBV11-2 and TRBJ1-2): EAGVAQSPRYKIIEKRQSVAFWCNPISGHATLYWYQQILGQGPKLLIQFQNNGVVDDSQLPKDRFSAERLKGVDSTLKIQPAKLEDSAVYLCASSLDYRQGGGYTFGSGTRLTVV.

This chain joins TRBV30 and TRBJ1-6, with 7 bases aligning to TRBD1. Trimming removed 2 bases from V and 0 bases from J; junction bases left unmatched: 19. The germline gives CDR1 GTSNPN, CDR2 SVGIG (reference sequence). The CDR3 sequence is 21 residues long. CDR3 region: CAWSLPPTGPLTSSYNSPLHF. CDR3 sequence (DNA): TGTGCCTGGAGTTTGCCACCGACAGGGCCACTTACTAGCTCCTATAATTCACCCCTCCACTTT.

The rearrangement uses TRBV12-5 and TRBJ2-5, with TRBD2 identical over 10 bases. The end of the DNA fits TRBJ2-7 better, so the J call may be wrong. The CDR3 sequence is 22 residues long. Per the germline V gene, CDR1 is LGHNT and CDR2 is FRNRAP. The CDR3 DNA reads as TGTGCTAGTGGTTCTCCGGGACTAGCGAGCCCAACAGCACTCACCCACCGCTACGAGCAGTACTTC. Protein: CASGSPGLASPTALTHRYEQYF.

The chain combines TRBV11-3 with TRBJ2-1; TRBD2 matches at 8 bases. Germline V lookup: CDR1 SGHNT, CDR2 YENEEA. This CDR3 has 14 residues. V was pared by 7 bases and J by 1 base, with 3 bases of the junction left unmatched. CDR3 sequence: CASMPGGSYNEQFF. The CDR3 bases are TGTGCCAGCATGCCGGGAGGGTCCTACAATGAGCAGTTCTTC.

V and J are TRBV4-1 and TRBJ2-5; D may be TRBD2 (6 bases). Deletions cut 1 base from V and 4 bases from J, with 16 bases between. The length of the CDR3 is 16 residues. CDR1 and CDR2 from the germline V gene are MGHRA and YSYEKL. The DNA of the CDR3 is TGCGCCAGCAGCCAAGCACACGGCAGGAGGGGAGAGACCCAGTACTTC. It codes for CASSQAHGRRGETQYF.

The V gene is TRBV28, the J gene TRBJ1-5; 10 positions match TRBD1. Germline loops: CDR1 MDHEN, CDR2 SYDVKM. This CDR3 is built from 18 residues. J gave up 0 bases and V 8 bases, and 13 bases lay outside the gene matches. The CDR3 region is CASAPGQGNSYSNQPQHF. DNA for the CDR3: TGTGCCAGCGCCCCGGGACAGGGGAACAGTTATAGCAATCAGCCCCAGCATTTT.

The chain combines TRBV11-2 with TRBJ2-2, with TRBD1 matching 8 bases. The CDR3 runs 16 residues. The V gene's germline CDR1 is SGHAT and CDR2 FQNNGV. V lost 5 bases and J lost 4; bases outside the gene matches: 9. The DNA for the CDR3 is TGTGCCAGCAGCCGCCAACAGGGGGAAGGCACCGGGGAGCTGTTTTTT. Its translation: CASSRQQGEGTGELFF.

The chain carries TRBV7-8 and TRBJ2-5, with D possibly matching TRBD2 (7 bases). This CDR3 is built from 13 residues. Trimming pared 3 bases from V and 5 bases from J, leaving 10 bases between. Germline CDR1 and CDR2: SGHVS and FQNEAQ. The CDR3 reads CASSFGGPETQYF. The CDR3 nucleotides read TGTGCCAGCAGCTTCGGGGGGCCGGAGACCCAGTACTTC. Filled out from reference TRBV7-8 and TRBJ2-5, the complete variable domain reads GAGVSQSPRYKVAKRGQDVALRCDPISGHVSLFWYQQALGQGPEFLTYFQNEAQLDKSGLPSDRFFAERPEGSVSTLKIQRTQQEDSAVYLCASSFGGPETQYFGPGTRLLVL.

The CDR3 DNA reads as TGTGCCAGCTCACCATCAGGGGAGGGCTACACCTTC. Protein: CASSPSGEGYTF. The chain combines TRBV18 with TRBJ1-2, with TRBD1 as a possible D gene (6 bases). CDR3 length: 12 residues. CDR1 is KGHSH, CDR2 LQKENI, per germline. V was cut by 2 bases and J by 8 bases, with 9 bases left in between.

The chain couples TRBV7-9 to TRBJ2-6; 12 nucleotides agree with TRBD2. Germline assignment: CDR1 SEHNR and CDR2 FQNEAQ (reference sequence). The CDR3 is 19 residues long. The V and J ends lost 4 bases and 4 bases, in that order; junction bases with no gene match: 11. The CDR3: CASSYPSGRAGTGANVLTF. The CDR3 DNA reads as TGTGCCAGCAGCTACCCTAGCGGGAGGGCCGGAACGGGGGCCAACGTCCTGACTTTC.

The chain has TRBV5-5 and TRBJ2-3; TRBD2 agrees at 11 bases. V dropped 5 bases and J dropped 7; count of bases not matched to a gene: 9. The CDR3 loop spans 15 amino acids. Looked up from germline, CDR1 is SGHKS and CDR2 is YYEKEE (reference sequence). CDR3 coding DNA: TGTGCCAGCAGTTATCCGGGACTAGCGGAGAATACGCAGTATTTT. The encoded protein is CASSYPGLAENTQYF.

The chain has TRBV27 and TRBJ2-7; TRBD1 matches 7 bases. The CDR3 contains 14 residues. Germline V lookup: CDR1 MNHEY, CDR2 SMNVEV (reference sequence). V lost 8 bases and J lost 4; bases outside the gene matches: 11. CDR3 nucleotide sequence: TGTGCCAGCTCTAGTACGGGACAGCTATACGAGCAGTACTTC. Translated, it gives CASSSTGQLYEQYF.

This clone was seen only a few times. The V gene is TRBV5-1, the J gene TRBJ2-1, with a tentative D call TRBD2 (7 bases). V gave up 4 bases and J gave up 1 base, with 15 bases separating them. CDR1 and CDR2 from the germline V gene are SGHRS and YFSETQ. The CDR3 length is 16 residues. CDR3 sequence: CASSPKGGASYNEQFF. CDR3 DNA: TGCGCCAGCAGCCCCAAGGGGGGGGCTTCCTACAATGAGCAGTTCTTC.

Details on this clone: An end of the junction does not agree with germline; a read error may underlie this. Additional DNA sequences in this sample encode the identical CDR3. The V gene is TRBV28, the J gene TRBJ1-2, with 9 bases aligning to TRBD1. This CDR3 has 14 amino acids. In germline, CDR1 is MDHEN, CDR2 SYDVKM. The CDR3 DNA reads TGTGCCAGTAGTTTATGGGACAGGGTCGAAGGCTACACCTTC. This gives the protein CASSLWDRVEGYTF.

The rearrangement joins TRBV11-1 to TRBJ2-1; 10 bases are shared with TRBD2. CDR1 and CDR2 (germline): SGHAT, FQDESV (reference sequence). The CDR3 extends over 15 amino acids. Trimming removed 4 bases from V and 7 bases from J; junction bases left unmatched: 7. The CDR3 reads CASSSGLAVANEQFF. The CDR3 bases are TGTGCCAGCAGCTCCGGACTAGCGGTGGCGAATGAGCAGTTCTTC.

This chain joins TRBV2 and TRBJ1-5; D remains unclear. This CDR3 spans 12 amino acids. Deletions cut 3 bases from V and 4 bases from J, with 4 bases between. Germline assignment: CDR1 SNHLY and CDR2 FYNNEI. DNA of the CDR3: TGTGCCAGCAGTGACAGAAATCAGCCCCAGCATTTT. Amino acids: CASSDRNQPQHF.

CDR3 nucleotide sequence: TGTGCCAGTAGACAGGGTGCTCCCTACGAGCAGTACTTC. It is translated as CASRQGAPYEQYF. The rearrangement uses TRBV6-1 and TRBJ2-7, with TRBD1 matching 7 bases. Germline loops: CDR1 MNHNS, CDR2 SASEGT. There are 13 residues in the CDR3. V lost 9 bases, J lost 2 bases, and 7 bases stayed unmatched.

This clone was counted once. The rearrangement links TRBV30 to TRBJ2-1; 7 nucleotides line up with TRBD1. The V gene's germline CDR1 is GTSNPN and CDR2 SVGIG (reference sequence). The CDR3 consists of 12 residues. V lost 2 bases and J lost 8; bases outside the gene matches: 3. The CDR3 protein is CAWSIRGYEQFF. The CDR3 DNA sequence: TGTGCCTGGAGTATCAGGGGGTATGAGCAGTTCTTC.

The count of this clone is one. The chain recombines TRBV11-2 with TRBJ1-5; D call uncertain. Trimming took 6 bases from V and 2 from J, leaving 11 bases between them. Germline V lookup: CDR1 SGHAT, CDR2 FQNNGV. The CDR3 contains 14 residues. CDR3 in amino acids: CASSPGFGNQPQHF. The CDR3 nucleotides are TGTGCCAGCAGTCCAGGTTTTGGCAATCAGCCCCAGCATTTT.

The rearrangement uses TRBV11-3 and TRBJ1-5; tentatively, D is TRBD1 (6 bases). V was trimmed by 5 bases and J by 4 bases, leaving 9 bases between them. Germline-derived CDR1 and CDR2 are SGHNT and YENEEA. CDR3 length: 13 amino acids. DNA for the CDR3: TGTGCCAGCAGCCGTCAGGGGAATCAGCCCCAGCATTTT. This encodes CASSRQGNQPQHF.

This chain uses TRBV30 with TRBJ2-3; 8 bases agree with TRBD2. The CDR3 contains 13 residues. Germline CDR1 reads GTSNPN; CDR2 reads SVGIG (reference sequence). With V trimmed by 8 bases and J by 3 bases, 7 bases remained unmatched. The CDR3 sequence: CAVMGGGTDTQYF. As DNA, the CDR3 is TGTGCCGTAATGGGCGGGGGGACAGATACGCAGTATTTT.

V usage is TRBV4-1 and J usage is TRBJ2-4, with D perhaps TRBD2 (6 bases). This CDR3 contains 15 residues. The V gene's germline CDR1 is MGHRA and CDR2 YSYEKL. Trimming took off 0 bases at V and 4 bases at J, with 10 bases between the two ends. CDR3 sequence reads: CASSQEGGRKNIQYF. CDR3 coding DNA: TGCGCCAGCAGCCAAGAAGGAGGGAGGAAAAACATTCAGTACTTC.